The sample holds one count of the clone carrying this T cell receptor (beta chain). Its antigen is unknown. The source of the sample is a study of cytomegalovirus exposure and HLA in healthy donors. Study-wide background: The roughly 110 validation repertoires matched the approximately 700 first-cohort repertoires in platform, a later analysis reported.

Among the 100 to 150 subjects of the validation cohort, separate from the roughly 670-subject first cohort, were the donors. The study, taken as a whole, reports: The classifier was said to identify cytomegalovirus status with high specificity and sensitivity.

Profiling relied on immunoSEQ multiplex PCR, and the TCRdb table lists in-frame clones only, not all of them. The profile shows about 150,000 clones, about 88% of them singletons. The sample taken for sequencing was PBMCs. The sequence derives from a woman in her late teens or twenties in good health and CMV-seropositive.

As DNA, the CDR3 is TGTGCCACCAGATCCGGGACAGCCTCGGCAACTAATGAAAAACTGTTTTTT. Its protein product is CATRSGTASATNEKLFF. The V gene is TRBV10-3, the J gene TRBJ1-4, with 7 bases lining up with TRBD1. The germline gives CDR1 ENHRY, CDR2 SYGVKD. This CDR3 region has 17 residues. Unmatched junction bases numbered 14, after V lost 10 bases and J lost 0 bases.